The 15 T cell receptor beta chains reported below all come from one sample, sequenced in a study of shared clonotypes between healthy human individuals. Positively selected for CCR7, the CD45RO-negative cells used as naive CD8 cells excluded terminally differentiated effector memory CD45RA+ cells. Sequencing was performed with immunoSEQ multiplex PCR; in TCRdb, only in-frame clones are kept and a portion is missing. The sample shows about 2.1 million clones, 90% to 95% of them seen only once. Sequenced input: naive CD8+ T cells from PBMCs. The receptors shown here come from a man aged 18 to 29 in good health. Some clones in this sample may be carry-over from other donors' samples.

This chain connects TRBV5-6 to TRBJ1-1; no definite D call. The V and J ends lost 1 base and 4 bases respectively, with 14 bases between them. There are 15 residues in the CDR3. Germline CDR1 is SGHDT and CDR2 is YYEEEE. The CDR3 bases are TGTGCCAGCAGCTTGCTAACGGGGTCGGTCACTGAAGCTTTCTTT. Translation: CASSLLTGSVTEAFF. Together with reference TRBV5-6 and TRBJ1-1, the CDR3 gives the full variable domain: DAGVTQSPTHLIKTRGQQVTLRCSPKSGHDTVSWYQQALGQGPQFIFQYYEEEERQRGNFPDRFSGHQFPNYSSELNVNALLLGDSALYLCASSLLTGSVTEAFFGQGTRLTVV.

V is TRBV15 and J is TRBJ2-1; D is unclear. CDR3 length: 14 residues. Germline assignment: CDR1 LNHNV and CDR2 YYDKDF (reference sequence). V was clipped by 0 bases and J by 15 bases, with 18 bases between them. The CDR3 DNA sequence: TGTGCCACCAGCAGAGATCCTCTTTTAGGCGTGGGGTTCTTC. Encoded protein: CATSRDPLLGVGFF.

J is TRBJ2-7 and V is TRBV7-9; D gene ambiguous. CDR1 and CDR2 (germline): SEHNR, FQNEAQ (reference sequence). Between the trimmed V and J ends, which lost 5 bases and 2 bases, there was a span of 16 bases. The CDR3 extends over 15 amino acids. The CDR3 sequence is CASSPATPSTYEQYF. The CDR3 bases are TGTGCCAGCAGCCCCGCGACTCCATCTACCTACGAGCAGTACTTC.

V gene TRBV27 combines with J gene TRBJ2-7, with TRBD1 matching over 9 bases. This CDR3 region has 15 residues. Germline loops: CDR1 MNHEY, CDR2 SMNVEV (reference sequence). V trimming: 1 base; J trimming: 2 bases; junction bases outside the gene matches: 3. The CDR3: CASSLFGTGTYEQYF. DNA of the CDR3: TGTGCCAGCAGTTTATTTGGGACAGGGACCTACGAGCAGTACTTC.

The chain couples TRBV7-2 to TRBJ2-3; D may be TRBD1 or TRBD2 (5 bases each). From germline, CDR1 is SGHTA and CDR2 FQGNSA. Trimming left V 4 bases short and J 2 bases short, with 13 bases between. This CDR3 contains 15 residues. The chain's CDR3 is CASSSSGRYTDTQYF. In nucleotides, the CDR3 is TGTGCCAGCAGCTCCTCGGGGCGCTACACAGATACGCAGTATTTT.

The rearrangement joins TRBV5-6 to TRBJ1-2, with D tentatively TRBD1 (6 bases). The V end was cut by 0 bases, the J end by 4 bases, with 13 bases between. The CDR3 has 15 residues. Germline assignment: CDR1 SGHDT and CDR2 YYEEEE. Here the CDR3 DNA reads TGTGCCAGCAGCTTGGAAGGGGGGCGCGGCTATGGCTACACCTTC. This encodes CASSLEGGRGYGYTF.

This rearrangement joins TRBV7-9 to TRBJ2-1; D remains ambiguous. Germline V gene data show CDR1 as SEHNR and CDR2 as FQNEAQ (reference sequence). This CDR3 spans 11 amino acids. Deletions cut 6 bases from V and 2 bases from J, with 2 bases between. The CDR3 DNA reads TGTGCCAGCAGGCCCTACAATGAGCAGTTCTTC. Amino acid sequence: CASRPYNEQFF.

V is TRBV29-1 and J is TRBJ2-5; D gene ambiguous. The DNA end lines up better with TRBJ2-7; the J call may be wrong. The CDR3 loop spans 12 amino acids. Germline V lookup: CDR1 SQVTM, CDR2 ANQGSEA. Written as DNA, the CDR3 is TGCAGCGTTGTTGTAGGGTCCTACGAGCAGTACTTC. Encoded protein: CSVVVGSYEQYF.

This clone was counted a single time. The rearrangement joins TRBV11-3 to TRBJ2-7, with D unresolved. The germline V gene encodes CDR1 SGHNT and CDR2 YENEEA. The ends were cut back, 3 bases at V and 5 bases at J, with 11 bases in the middle. There are 13 residues in the CDR3. In nucleotides, the CDR3 is TGTGCCAGCAGCTTTCGGTTTGGGGACGAGCAGTACTTC. Residues: CASSFRFGDEQYF.

About this clone: This specimen includes other DNA sequences encoding the same CDR3. The rearrangement links TRBV27 to TRBJ2-1; D is tentatively TRBD1 or TRBD2 (5 bases each). The CDR3 length is 13 residues. Trimming cost V 6 bases and J 5 bases, with 11 bases left between them. CDR1 and CDR2 from the germline V gene are MNHEY and SMNVEV (reference sequence). The CDR3 coding sequence is TGTGCCAGCAGCCCGGGACCTAACAATGAGCAGTTCTTC. It yields the protein CASSPGPNNEQFF.

The chain has TRBV27 and TRBJ1-2; no reliable D call. V shed 2 bases and J shed 6 bases, with 10 bases lying between them. Germline lookup yields CDR1 MNHEY and CDR2 SMNVEV (reference sequence). The CDR3 covers 13 residues. CDR3 in amino acids: CASSLSGLDGYTF. The CDR3 DNA follows: TGTGCCAGCAGTTTAAGTGGGCTCGATGGCTACACCTTC.

The chain carries TRBV15 and TRBJ2-5; 7 bases align to TRBD2. This CDR3 spans 16 amino acids. The V segment lost 0 bases and the J segment 2 bases; nucleotides outside the gene matches: 6. Germline loops: CDR1 LNHNV, CDR2 YYDKDF (reference sequence). The CDR3: CATSRDLRGLQETQYF. The CDR3, as DNA: TGTGCCACCAGCAGAGATTTGCGGGGGTTACAAGAGACCCAGTACTTC.

Note on this clone: The identical CDR3 is also encoded by other nucleotide sequences in the sample. The chain carries TRBV19 and TRBJ1-2; D ambiguous. Per germline, CDR1 LNHDA and CDR2 SQIVND (reference sequence). This CDR3 is built from 11 residues. Trimming removed 4 bases from V and 5 bases from J, with 5 bases in between. The CDR3, as DNA: TGTGCCAGTAGTAGTGGTTATGGCTACACCTTC. Protein: CASSSGYGYTF.

The chain has TRBV9 and TRBJ2-5; D might be TRBD1 or TRBD2, each matching 5 bases. Trimming shortened V by 4 bases and J by 2 bases, and 21 bases separated the two germline ends. The CDR3 is 17 amino acids. Germline loops: CDR1 SGDLS, CDR2 YYNGEE. CDR3 DNA: TGTGCCAGCAGCCCTCCAATGGGACGGACGTTTCAAGAGACCCAGTACTTC. It encodes CASSPPMGRTFQETQYF.

J is TRBJ1-3 and V is TRBV2; 8 positions agree with TRBD1. With 5 bases clipped from V and 4 bases from J, the junction kept 1 base outside the gene matches. Germline CDR1 reads SNHLY; CDR2 reads FYNNEI. The CDR3 extends over 13 amino acids. CDR3 nucleotides: TGTGCCAGCAGTCGGACAGGGGGAAACACCATATATTTT. It encodes CASSRTGGNTIYF. Supplemented by reference TRBV2 and TRBJ1-3, the full variable domain reads EPEVTQTPSHQVTQMGQEVILRCVPISNHLYFYWYRQILGQKVEFLVSFYNNEISEKSEIFDDQFSVERPDGSNFTLKIRSTKLEDSAMYFCASSRTGGNTIYFGEGSWLTVV.